This entry lists 18 T cell receptor beta chains sequenced from one sample in a study of cytomegalovirus exposure and HLA in healthy donors. The PCR used 60 Vbeta and 13 Jbeta primers. Sequenced by immunoSEQ multiplex PCR; TCRdb stores in-frame clones only, minus some. This repertoire shows about 190,000 clones, 81% found once; its top ten account for more than 1.5%. Source material: PBMCs. The receptor set was obtained from a man aged 18 to 30 in good health and CMV-seronegative.

The chain has TRBV4-2 and TRBJ1-1; D is possibly TRBD1 (6 bases). Per germline, CDR1 LGHNA and CDR2 YNFKEQ. V shed 3 bases and J shed 3 bases, with 11 bases lying between them. The CDR3 spans 14 residues. The CDR3 region has the DNA TGTGCCAGCAGCCATAAAGGGGGGGACACTGAAGCTTTCTTT. Translation: CASSHKGGDTEAFF.

The chain recombines TRBV9 with TRBJ2-5; no reliable D call. V gave up 3 bases and J gave up 7 bases, with 10 bases separating them. The V gene's germline CDR1 is SGDLS and CDR2 YYNGEE. The CDR3 extends over 12 amino acids. DNA of the CDR3: TGTGCCAGCAGCGCCCTATCCGGGACCCAGTACTTC. Protein sequence: CASSALSGTQYF.

The chain couples TRBV28 to TRBJ1-2; 11 nucleotides agree with TRBD1. The germline gives CDR1 MDHEN, CDR2 SYDVKM. The CDR3 extends over 16 amino acids. Trimming removed 7 bases from V and 8 bases from J; junction bases left unmatched: 15. The CDR3 sequence: CASIEPGTGGIYGYTF. The CDR3 DNA is TGTGCCAGCATAGAACCCGGGACAGGGGGAATTTACGGCTACACCTTC.

This clone turned up a few times. V gene TRBV7-9 combines with J gene TRBJ2-2, with a weak D call TRBD2 (6 bases). In germline, CDR1 is SEHNR, CDR2 FQNEAQ (reference sequence). The germline V and J ends were trimmed by 7 bases and 5 bases, with 17 bases remaining between them. The CDR3 covers 15 residues. CDR3 nucleotide sequence: TGTGCCAGCATCCTATCGGGAGCCACAACCGGGGAGCTGTTTTTT. This encodes CASILSGATTGELFF.

The V and J genes are TRBV10-2 and TRBJ2-7; tentatively, D is TRBD2 (6 bases). CDR3 length: 15 amino acids. The V gene lost 3 bases and the J gene lost 3 bases, with 15 bases spanning the gap. Germline V gene sequence: CDR1 WSHSY, CDR2 SAAADI. The CDR3 DNA is TGCGCCAGCAGTGAAGGGATAGCGGCCCGCTACGAGCAGTACTTC. Amino acids: CASSEGIAARYEQYF.

J is TRBJ2-1 and V is TRBV2; perhaps TRBD2 as D (6 bases). CDR1 SNHLY and CDR2 FYNNEI come from the germline V gene. V lost 8 bases to trimming and J lost 6 bases, with 20 bases between them. There are 15 residues in the CDR3. The CDR3: CASLLPGVRGNEQFF. CDR3 DNA: TGTGCCAGCCTTTTACCGGGGGTGAGGGGCAATGAGCAGTTCTTC.

V is TRBV7-9 and J is TRBJ2-3, with a possible D match to TRBD1 (5 bases). CDR3 length: 14 amino acids. With 2 bases removed from V and 5 bases from J, the gap between germline ends came to 11 bases. In germline, CDR1 is SEHNR, CDR2 FQNEAQ (reference sequence). The CDR3 sequence is CASSLTQGRDTQYF. CDR3 coding DNA: TGTGCCAGCAGCTTAACCCAGGGCAGAGATACGCAGTATTTT. Based on the CDR3 plus reference TRBV7-9 and TRBJ2-3, the full variable domain is DTGVSQNPRHKITKRGQNVTFRCDPISEHNRLYWYRQTLGQGPEFLTYFQNEAQLEKSRLLSDRFSAERPKGSFSTLEIQRTEQGDSAMYLCASSLTQGRDTQYFGPGTRLTVL.

This clone was counted a single time. The chain is built from TRBV30 and TRBJ2-3; a possible D gene is TRBD1 (6 bases). The CDR3 runs 12 residues. Germline assignment: CDR1 GTSNPN and CDR2 SVGIG (reference sequence). Trimming stripped 4 bases from V and 4 bases from J, with 9 bases between. CDR3 protein: CAWTTGSDTQYF. For the CDR3, the DNA is TGTGCCTGGACAACAGGGTCAGATACGCAGTATTTT.

This clone has a single count. V is TRBV6-5 and J is TRBJ1-5; TRBD1 is a possible D gene (6 bases). CDR3 length: 15 residues. V was trimmed by 8 bases and J by 2 bases, leaving 16 bases between them. Germline CDR1 reads MNHEY; CDR2 reads SVGAGI. CDR3 loop: CASRTVLLGNQPQHF. The CDR3 DNA follows: TGTGCCAGCCGGACAGTCCTCTTGGGCAATCAGCCCCAGCATTTT.

Notes on this clone: At one of its ends the junction is not consistent with the germline gene, which may arise from a read error. V usage is TRBV7-9 and J usage is TRBJ2-7; 8 positions agree with TRBD2. The V gene's germline CDR1 is SEHNR and CDR2 FQNEAQ (reference sequence). The CDR3 sequence is 13 residues long. CDR3 protein: CSSSAPGLVEQYF. The CDR3 DNA sequence: TGTTCCAGCAGCGCACCGGGACTAGTAGAGCAGTACTTC.

This chain uses TRBV18 with TRBJ2-3, with D tentatively TRBD2 (5 bases). The germline V gene encodes CDR1 KGHSH and CDR2 LQKENI. V shed 2 bases and J shed 6 bases, with 12 bases lying between them. The CDR3 is 14 residues long. The CDR3 bases are TGTGCCAGCTCACCAGAGAGGGTTACTGATACGCAGTATTTT. Translating gives CASSPERVTDTQYF.

This clone was recorded only once. The V call is TRBV27, the J call TRBJ2-7; 7 bases agree with TRBD1. CDR1 is MNHEY and CDR2 is SMNVEV in the germline V gene (reference sequence). V lost 4 bases to trimming and J lost 2 bases; unmatched junction nucleotides: 2. The CDR3 is 13 amino acids. This CDR3 reads CASSSDRAYEQYF. CDR3 in DNA: TGTGCCAGCAGTTCCGACAGGGCCTACGAGCAGTACTTC.

V is TRBV7-9 and J is TRBJ2-2; D unclear. Germline CDR1 SEHNR, CDR2 FQNEAQ (reference sequence). The V gene lost 9 bases and the J gene lost 2 bases, with 16 bases spanning the gap. The CDR3 extends over 15 amino acids. The CDR3 here is CASQHPKPNTGELFF. The CDR3 DNA is TGTGCCAGTCAACACCCCAAACCCAACACCGGGGAGCTGTTTTTT.

The V call is TRBV10-2, the J call TRBJ1-1; TRBD1 matches at 8 bases. CDR3 length: 13 amino acids. The germline CDR1 and CDR2 sequences are WSHSY and SAAADI. The trim removed 10 bases at V and 1 base at J, leaving 5 bases unmatched. The CDR3 reads CATRDRRNTEAFF. The CDR3 DNA reads as TGCGCCACCCGGGACAGGAGGAACACTGAAGCTTTCTTT.

CDR3 protein: CAISDFIKAPGLAESNNEQFF. The CDR3 DNA sequence: TGTGCCATCAGTGATTTTATTAAGGCGCCCGGTTTAGCGGAGTCCAACAATGAGCAGTTCTTC. The chain couples TRBV10-3 to TRBJ2-1, with TRBD2 as a possible D gene (6 bases). The CDR3 is 21 amino acids. Germline CDR1 reads ENHRY; CDR2 reads SYGVKD. The V end was cut by 3 bases, the J end by 5 bases, with 32 bases between.

Of note for this clone: The same CDR3 also results from other DNA sequences found in this sample. The J gene is TRBJ2-3, the V gene TRBV12-5; D gene uncertain. Looked up from germline, CDR1 is LGHNT and CDR2 is FRNRAP. V was cut by 2 bases and J by 1 base, with 10 bases left in between. The CDR3 covers 15 residues. CDR3 sequence (DNA): TGTGCTAGTGGTTTGTTCGGTCAGGGCACAGATACGCAGTATTTT. Protein sequence: CASGLFGQGTDTQYF.

V is TRBV7-6 and J is TRBJ2-5; 16 bases line up with TRBD2. V trimming: 5 bases; J trimming: 5 bases; junction bases outside the gene matches: 14. CDR3 length: 19 residues. CDR1 and CDR2 (germline): SGHVS, FNYEAQ. The CDR3 DNA follows: TGTGCCAGCAGCATCCCGGCGGGGACTAGCGGGGGGGAGGGCGAGACCCAGTACTTC. It codes for CASSIPAGTSGGEGETQYF.

CDR3 nucleotides: TGTGCCAGCAGCTCACAGGGAAGATCCTACGAGCAGTACTTC. Protein product: CASSSQGRSYEQYF. The chain is built from TRBV7-9 and TRBJ2-7, with a tentative D call TRBD1 (6 bases). The CDR3 totals 14 residues. V was cut by 4 bases and J by 1 base, with 11 bases left in between. The germline CDR1 and CDR2 sequences are SEHNR and FQNEAQ (reference sequence).